The T cell receptor (beta chain) described here comes from a study of T cell repertoires in cytomegalovirus infection. Study information: Matching HLA type and CMV infection were both indicated by public TCR beta signatures. Study-wide findings and caveats: Clonotype analysis showed dominance of the ex vivo response by HLA-C-restricted CMV-specific TCR beta clonotypes. Based on cumulative public TCR beta family frequency, carriers of CMV plus the relevant HLA were identified.

TCRdb redid the calling of the reads with MiXCR, one entry per CDR3 protein. The data show roughly 640,000 distinct CDR3 sequences, with 24% seen just once and 8% held by the top ten. There are 15 residues in the CDR3. Germline CDR1 MNHEY, CDR2 SVGEGT. A note on this clonotype: What it binds is unknown. One junction end does not reproduce the germline sequence, and a read error may be involved.

What was sequenced was CD8+ T cells from PBMCs. The sequence was collected from a human donor in good health (CMV status not recorded). Some clones in this sample may be carry-over from other donors' samples. This chain connects TRBV6-2 or TRBV6-3 to TRBJ2-5; maybe TRBD1 (5 bases). The CDR3 reads CTSSYVDSPQETQYF. Written as DNA, the CDR3 is TGTACCAGCAGTTACGTCGACAGTCCCCAAGAGACCCAGTACTTC.